This entry describes one T cell receptor (beta chain). Its antigen is as yet unknown. Sequencing used immunoSEQ multiplex PCR; TCRdb keeps in-frame clones, though not all of them. This table has 7,000 to 7,500 clones, around three fifths appearing once. The source of the sample is a study of CD8 T cell repertoires and HIV-1 epitope variants. The V and J ends lost 1 base and 3 bases respectively, with 9 bases between them. Germline V gives CDR1 MGHRA, CDR2 YSYEKL. The CDR3 has 15 amino acids. The TCR comes from a male donor with HIV. The source material was cultured CD8+ T cells derived from PBMCs. The gene calls are TRBV4-1 and TRBJ1-4; D is perhaps TRBD1 (5 bases). CDR3: CASSQVQEPNEKLFF. As DNA, the CDR3 is TGCGCCAGCAGCCAAGTACAGGAACCTAATGAAAAACTGTTTTTT.